Shown below are 5 T cell receptor beta chains from a single sample sequenced in a study of prognosis after radiotherapy for stage I lung cancer. TCR beta CDR3 amplification from genomic DNA was performed by two-round multiplex PCR. Primers were specific to each TRBV and TRBJ gene in first-round PCR. Each CDR3 protein gets one entry after TCRdb re-called the multiplex PCR reads with MiXCR. Counted here are fewer than 20,000 distinct CDR3 sequences, about 44% occurring once; the ten biggest clones make up about two fifths. This material consisted of PBMCs, taken before or after stereotactic body radiation therapy (not recorded which). The receptors derive from a donor aged 50 or older with non-small cell lung cancer.

This clonotype was detected only a few times. The V call is TRBV3-1, the J call TRBJ2-1; D is undetermined. CDR1 is LGHDT, CDR2 YNNKEL, per germline (reference sequence). Trimming took 1 base from V and 11 from J, leaving 9 bases between them. CDR3 length: 12 amino acids. CDR3 coding DNA: TGTGCCAGCAGCCAAGTTGAAGGGAAGCAGTTCTTC. Translated: CASSQVEGKQFF.

The V and J genes are TRBV27 and TRBJ2-7, with TRBD2 matching 10 bases. The germline CDR1 and CDR2 sequences are MNHEY and SMNVEV (reference sequence). V shed 4 bases and J 2 bases; nucleotides not matched to a gene: 2. This CDR3 has 14 amino acids. Written as DNA, the CDR3 is TGTGCCAGCAGTTCAAGCGGGAGGGCCTACGAGCAGTACTTC. Amino acids: CASSSSGRAYEQYF.

There are many counts of this clonotype. This chain connects TRBV3-1 to TRBJ2-7; 8 bases map to TRBD1. Germline CDR1 reads LGHDT; CDR2 reads YNNKEL (reference sequence). The junction had 9 bases not matched to a gene; V was cut back by 0 bases and J by 5 bases. The CDR3 is 16 amino acids. CDR3 in DNA: TGTGCCAGCAGCCAAGACCAGACAGGGGTTCGCGACGAGCAGTACTTC. Encoded protein: CASSQDQTGVRDEQYF.

This clonotype has a count of ten or more. V is TRBV20-1 and J is TRBJ2-7; possible D gene TRBD1, 6 bases. The CDR3 has 15 amino acids. Trimming left V 0 bases short and J 0 bases short, with 12 bases between. Germline V gene lookup returns CDR1 DFQATT and CDR2 SNEGSKA (reference sequence). The CDR3 loop is CSARDWGLSSYEQYF. The CDR3 DNA sequence: TGCAGTGCTAGAGATTGGGGGCTCAGCTCCTACGAGCAGTACTTC.

This clonotype was counted at least ten times. V and J are TRBV7-9 and TRBJ2-7; possibly TRBD1 for D (6 bases). Per germline, CDR1 SEHNR and CDR2 FQNEAQ (reference sequence). The germline V and J ends were trimmed by 6 bases and 2 bases, with 11 bases remaining between them. CDR3 length: 13 residues. The CDR3 region has the DNA TGTGCCAGCAGACCGGACAGTACCTACGAGCAGTACTTC. This sequence encodes CASRPDSTYEQYF.